This is a list of T cell receptor beta chains from one sample in a study of cytomegalovirus exposure and HLA in healthy donors. Clones were sequenced by immunoSEQ multiplex PCR, and TCRdb holds only the in-frame ones, with some missing. The table records approximately 130,000 clones, 72% of them present only once. Input material: PBMCs. The receptors originated from a middle-aged man in good health and CMV-seropositive. Both conserved end residues are part of each CDR3. Expanded clones are given a class, and other clones once, few, many or no size at all.

V	length	J	size	CDR3
TRBV19	12	TRBJ1-1	NA	CASREQGLEAFF
TRBV2	14	TRBJ2-7	NA	CASKRDGGAYEQYF
TRBV11-3	17	TRBJ2-6	NA	CASSARGPSSGANVLTF
TRBV6-1	18	TRBJ2-7	NA	CASSEGPLREREFYEQYF
TRBV5-1	14	TRBJ1-4	NA	CASSLDLNNEKLFF
TRBV4-2	15	TRBJ2-1	NA	CASSRGRRFPNEQFF
TRBV18	15	TRBJ2-5	once	CASSPPMGEAKTQYF
TRBV9	15	TRBJ2-3	NA	CASSVGGQGLDTQYF
TRBV19	12	TRBJ1-2	NA	CASSQGTYGYTF
TRBV6-6	14	TRBJ1-2	NA	CASTDAGARYGYTF
TRBV12-5	15	TRBJ2-7	NA	CASGLARGRANEQYF
TRBV6-5	15	TRBJ2-7	few	CASSSRTSGAYEQYF
TRBV6-1	15	TRBJ1-6	NA	CASSPAAGYNSPLHF
TRBV7-9	14	TRBJ2-7	NA	CASSLRQGVDEQYF
TRBV19	15	TRBJ1-5	NA	CASSFAVRSNQPQHF
TRBV29-1	15	TRBJ2-7	NA	CSVSSGRALEEEQYF
TRBV2	12	TRBJ1-2	NA	CASSEAAYGYTF
TRBV11-2	12	TRBJ1-6	NA	CASSAKHRSLHF
TRBV28	15	TRBJ2-7	NA	CASNTDTQGIYEQYF
TRBV5-1	16	TRBJ1-1	few	CASSGYNRGRGTEAFF
TRBV18	16	TRBJ1-1	NA	CASSGTQGASNTEAFF
TRBV15	16	TRBJ1-1	NA	CATSAGGSEGYTEAFF
TRBV5-6	15	TRBJ2-7	NA	CASRETSAGGYEQYF
TRBV4-3	16	TRBJ2-4	NA	CASSPQGGVAKNIQYF
TRBV5-5	14	TRBJ1-2	NA	CASSFETGVRGYTF
TRBV11-2	15	TRBJ2-3	few	CASSLSAGASDTQYF
TRBV28	13	TRBJ2-1	NA	CASSLPTGNEQFF
TRBV6-5	15	TRBJ2-1	NA	CASSYSGAGYNEQFF
TRBV7-2	15	TRBJ2-1	NA	CASSLSGTSRGEQFF
TRBV5-1	13	TRBJ1-2	NA	CASSLGQGIGYTF
TRBV6-5	14	TRBJ2-3	once	CASSGQSGADTQYF
TRBV5-1	13	TRBJ1-1	NA	CASSSGQNTEAFF
TRBV7-3	15	TRBJ2-3	NA	CASSTLAGNTDTQYF
TRBV5-4	17	TRBJ2-2	NA	CASSSRQGAPNTGELFF
TRBV7-8	13	TRBJ2-7	NA	CASSRDRAYEQYF
TRBV11-2	15	TRBJ2-7	NA	CASSSNRDSSYEQYF